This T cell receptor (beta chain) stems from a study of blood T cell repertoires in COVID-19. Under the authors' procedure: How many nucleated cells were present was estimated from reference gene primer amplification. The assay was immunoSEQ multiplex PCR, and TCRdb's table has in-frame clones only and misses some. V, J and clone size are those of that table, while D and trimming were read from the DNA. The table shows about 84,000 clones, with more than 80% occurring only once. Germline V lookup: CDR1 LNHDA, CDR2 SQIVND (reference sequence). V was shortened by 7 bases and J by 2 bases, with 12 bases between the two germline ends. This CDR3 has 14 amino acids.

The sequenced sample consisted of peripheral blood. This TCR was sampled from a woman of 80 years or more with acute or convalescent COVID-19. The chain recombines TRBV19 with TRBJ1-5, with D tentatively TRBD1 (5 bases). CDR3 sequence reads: CASTAGQRNQPQHF. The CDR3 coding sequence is TGTGCCAGTACCGCAGGGCAGCGCAATCAGCCCCAGCATTTT. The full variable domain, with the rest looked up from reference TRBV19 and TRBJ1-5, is DGGITQSPKYLFRKEGQNVTLSCEQNLNHDAMYWYRQDPGQGLRLIYYSQIVNDFQKGDIAEGYSVSREKKESFPLTVTSAQKNPTAFYLCASTAGQRNQPQHFGDGTRLSIL.